Listed below are T cell receptor beta chains from one sample, sequenced in a study of blood T cells in healthy people across ages. Each CDR3 protein gets one entry after TCRdb re-called the 5' RACE reads with MiXCR. The sample includes around 1,000,000 distinct CDR3 sequences, almost 25% of them seen just once. The same specimen was also included in a second study, on T cells of mothers and their children.

The sequencing input was blood. Every receptor here comes from a girl aged 2 to 9 in good health. Each CDR3 is given with its conserved first and last residue. The D gene is left open where the match is weak. Size values are once, few and many counts, or a class for expanded clones, and some rows have none.

>TRBJ2-5|TRBD2|TRBV6-5|once
TGTGCCAGCAGTTACCCAAGGTCAGGAGCGGGGGAAGAGACCCAGTACTTC
CASSYPRSGAGEETQYF
>TRBJ1-2|NA|TRBV5-6|few
TGTGCCAGCAGCCTTACTGGACAAGGGAACTATGGCTACACCTTC
CASSLTGQGNYGYTF
>TRBJ2-5|TRBD2|TRBV29-1|few
TGCAGCGTTGTAGGTCTAGCGGGGGAAGGGACCCAGTACTTC
CSVVGLAGEGTQYF
>TRBJ2-7|NA|TRBV28|NA
TGTGCCAGCAGTTATTCCCCCGACAGTTCCTACGAGCAGTACTTC
CASSYSPDSSYEQYF
>TRBJ2-7|NA|TRBV14|NA
TGTGCCAGCAGCCGGACAGAAAGCTCCTACGAGCAGTACTTC
CASSRTESSYEQYF
>TRBJ1-5|TRBD1|TRBV20-1|NA
TGCAGCGCAGGGGACAGAAATCAGCCCCAGCATTTT
CSAGDRNQPQHF
>TRBJ2-7|TRBD1|TRBV4-1|few
TGCGCCAGCAGCCAACTAGGGACAGGGGAAGAAAAGCAGTACTTC
CASSQLGTGEEKQYF
>TRBJ1-1|NA|TRBV21-1|NA
TGTGCCAGCAGCAAAGGAGACGGGAACACTGAAGCTTTCTTT
CASSKGDGNTEAFF
>TRBJ1-4|NA|TRBV12-3/TRBV12-4|NA
TGTGCCAGCAGGAGGGTAGTAGATGAAAAACTGTTTTTT
CASRRVVDEKLFF
>TRBJ2-3|NA|TRBV9|NA
TGTGCCAGCAGCGTACATAGAGACACAGATACGCAGTATTTT
CASSVHRDTDTQYF
>TRBJ2-7|TRBD1|TRBV29-1|NA
TGCAGCGCGGGTGACAGGGAGCCCTACGAGCAGTACTTC
CSAGDREPYEQYF
>TRBJ2-5|NA|TRBV7-9|NA
TGTGCCAGCAGCTTTGGCCTGAAAGAGACCCAGTACTTC
CASSFGLKETQYF
>TRBJ2-6|NA|TRBV7-9|NA
TGTGCCAGCAGCTTTGAGGAGTTGTCTGGGGCCAACGTCCTGACTTTC
CASSFEELSGANVLTF
>TRBJ2-3|TRBD2|TRBV12-3/TRBV12-4|few
TGTGCCAGCAAGAGGCTAGCGGGAGGAGATACGCAGTATTTT
CASKRLAGGDTQYF